This TCR beta chain was found in a study of T cell responses to AZD1222 COVID-19 vaccine. Findings and limits, study-wide: The study found vaccine-associated CD4 TCRs spanning spike, dominant at 160-218 and 743-854.

With regard to this clone: Its antigen is undetermined.

TCRdb keeps only in-frame clones here, not all; method: immunoSEQ multiplex PCR. The sample comprises 150,000 to 200,000 clones, 87% of which are singletons, and approximately 0.97% rests with the top ten. CDR3 length: 15 amino acids. From germline, CDR1 is MGHRA and CDR2 YSYEKL. Trimming cost V 3 bases and J 0 bases; bases outside gene matches: 4. The sequence was obtained from an adult who received the AZD1222 COVID-19 vaccine. Sequencing was performed on peripheral blood, taken 28 days after the second AZD1222 dose. The gene calls are TRBV4-1 and TRBJ2-7; 8 bases line up with TRBD1. The CDR3 here is CASSHTGGSSYEQYF. The CDR3 coding sequence is TGCGCCAGCAGCCACACAGGGGGAAGCTCCTACGAGCAGTACTTC.